One TCR beta chain is described in this entry. This record comes from a study of blood T cell repertoires in COVID-19. Turning to the study itself: PBMCs, B-cell-depleted T cells, or T cells provided the cDNA or gDNA that made up the material.

The trim removed 4 bases at V and 7 bases at J, leaving 11 bases unmatched. This CDR3 spans 16 amino acids. CDR1 is SEHNR and CDR2 is FQNEAQ in the germline V gene (reference sequence). Those enrolled, adults aged roughly 18 to 89 years, came from some 25 US areas. Two negative PCRs, clearance, or symptom resolution were required of recovered Cohort 3 donors. Original analysis: The authors estimated nucleated cell counts from reference gene primer amplification. TCRdb keeps only in-frame clones here, not all; method: immunoSEQ multiplex PCR. The DNA gave D and trimming, while V, J and clone size come from that table. The repertoire holds approximately 250,000 clones, with approximately 88% as singletons.

J is TRBJ2-1 and V is TRBV7-9; 9 nucleotides align to TRBD1. The origin of this receptor is a woman between 25 and 40 years old who had recovered from COVID-19. The sequenced sample was PBMCs or T cells enriched from blood (not recorded which). The CDR3 coding sequence is TGTGCCAGCAGCTCTACAGGGGGCTACAGTAAAAATGAGCAGTTCTTC. This codes for CASSSTGGYSKNEQFF.